This entry is about one TCR beta chain. The record originates from a study of CD8+CD57+ T cells in acquired aplastic anemia. It was patients with CD8+CD57+ cell expansion by flow cytometry who were chosen for sequencing. The CDR3 is 14 amino acids. Between the trimmed V and J ends, which lost 2 bases and 2 bases, there was a span of 9 bases. The V gene's germline CDR1 is SEHNR and CDR2 FQNEAQ (reference sequence). Using genomic DNA as the template, TCR beta VDJ and CDR3 profiling was carried out. Each CDR3 protein gets one entry after TCRdb re-called the reads with MiXCR. This table holds about 200,000 distinct CDR3 sequences, about 60% found once.

This TCR was sampled from a human donor with aplastic anemia. The V gene is TRBV7-9, the J gene TRBJ1-1; no clear D gene. Source material: sorted CD4+, CD8+, or CD8+CD57+ T cells (not recorded which) from PBMCs. The CDR3 protein is CASSLSGVNTEAFF. CDR3 nucleotide sequence: TGTGCCAGCAGCTTATCCGGGGTCAACACTGAAGCTTTCTTT.